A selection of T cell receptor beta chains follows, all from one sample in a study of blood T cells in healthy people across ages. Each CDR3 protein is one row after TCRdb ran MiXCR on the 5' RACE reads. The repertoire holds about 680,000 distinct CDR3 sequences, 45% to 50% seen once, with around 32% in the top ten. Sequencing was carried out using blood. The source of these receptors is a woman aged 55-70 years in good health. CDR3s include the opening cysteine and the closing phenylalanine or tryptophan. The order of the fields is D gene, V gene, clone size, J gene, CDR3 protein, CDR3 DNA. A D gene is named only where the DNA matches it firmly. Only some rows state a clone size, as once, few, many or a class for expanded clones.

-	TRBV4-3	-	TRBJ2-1	CASSQDRDLYNEQFF	TGCGCCAGCAGCCAAGATCGAGATCTATACAATGAGCAGTTCTTC
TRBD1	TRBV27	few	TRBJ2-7	CASSLTGQAAYEQYF	TGTGCCAGCAGCCTGACGGGACAGGCCGCCTACGAGCAGTACTTC
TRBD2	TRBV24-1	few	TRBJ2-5	CATSGLIAGGYNEQYF	TGTGCCACCAGTGGTCTTATAGCGGGAGGTTACAATGAGCAGTACTTC
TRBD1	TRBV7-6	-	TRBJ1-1	CASSRLPSGQGVRTEAFF	TGTGCCAGCAGCCGCCTGCCATCGGGACAGGGGGTTCGCACTGAAGCTTTCTTT
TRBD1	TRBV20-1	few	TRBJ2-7	CSASATGGFYEQYF	TGCAGTGCTAGTGCCACAGGGGGGTTCTACGAGCAGTACTTC
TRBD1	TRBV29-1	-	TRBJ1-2	CSVRTGGGGYTF	TGCAGCGTCCGAACAGGGGGCGGTGGCTACACCTTC
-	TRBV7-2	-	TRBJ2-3	CASSWNHREISDTQYF	TGTGCCAGCAGCTGGAATCACAGGGAGATATCAGATACGCAGTATTTT
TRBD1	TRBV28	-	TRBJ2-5	CASSSVFGQGAETQYF	TGTGCCAGCAGCTCGGTATTCGGACAGGGGGCCGAGACCCAGTACTTC
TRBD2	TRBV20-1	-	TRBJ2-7	CSARGSLAGSEQYF	TGCAGTGCTAGAGGCTCACTAGCGGGCTCCGAGCAGTACTTC
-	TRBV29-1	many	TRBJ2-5	CSARQGEETQYF	TGCAGCGCTCGTCAAGGGGAAGAGACCCAGTACTTC
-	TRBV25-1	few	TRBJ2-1	CASSDGQGSYNEQFF	TGTGCCAGCAGTGATGGCCAGGGGAGCTACAATGAGCAGTTCTTC
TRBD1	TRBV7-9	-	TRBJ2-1	CASSPLAGQGPDNEQFF	TGTGCCAGCAGCCCACTCGCCGGACAGGGTCCCGACAATGAGCAGTTCTTC
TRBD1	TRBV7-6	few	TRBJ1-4	CASSTSLGTGNHHATNEKLFF	TGTGCCAGCAGCACTAGCCTTGGGACAGGGAATCACCACGCAACTAATGAAAAACTGTTTTTT
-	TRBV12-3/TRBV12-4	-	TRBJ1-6	CASSFLGSPLHF	TGTGCCAGCAGTTTTTTGGGGTCACCCCTCCACTTT
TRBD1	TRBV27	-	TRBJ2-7	CASSPGQGGGYEQYF	TGTGCCAGCAGTCCTGGACAAGGGGGCGGCTACGAGCAGTACTTC
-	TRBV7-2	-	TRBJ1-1	CASSSTGVLSTEAFF	TGTGCCAGCAGCTCCACGGGGGTTCTATCTACTGAAGCTTTCTTT
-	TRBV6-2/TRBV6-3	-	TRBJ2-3	CASSSRREAQYF	TGTGCCAGCAGTTCTCGTCGGGAAGCGCAGTATTTT
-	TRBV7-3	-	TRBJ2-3	CASSLFNVNTQYF	TGTGCCAGCAGCTTATTTAACGTGAATACGCAGTATTTT
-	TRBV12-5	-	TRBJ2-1	CASGDFSYNEQFF	TGTGCTAGTGGGGACTTCTCCTACAATGAGCAGTTCTTC
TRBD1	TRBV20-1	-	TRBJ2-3	CSAIGTGRADTQYF	TGCAGTGCTATCGGGACAGGACGGGCAGATACGCAGTATTTT
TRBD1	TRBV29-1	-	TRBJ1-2	CSVREDRGSYTF	TGCAGCGTTCGAGAAGACAGGGGAAGTTACACCTTC
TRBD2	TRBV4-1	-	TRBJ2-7	CASSSGASGAYEQYF	TGCGCCAGCAGCAGCGGGGCTAGCGGCGCCTACGAGCAGTACTTC
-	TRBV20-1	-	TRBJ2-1	CSAPRPSSYNEQFF	TGCAGTGCCCCCCGTCCGAGCTCCTACAATGAGCAGTTCTTC
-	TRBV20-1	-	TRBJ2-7	CSARDPRQGSEQYF	TGCAGTGCTAGAGATCCAAGGCAGGGGAGCGAGCAGTACTTC